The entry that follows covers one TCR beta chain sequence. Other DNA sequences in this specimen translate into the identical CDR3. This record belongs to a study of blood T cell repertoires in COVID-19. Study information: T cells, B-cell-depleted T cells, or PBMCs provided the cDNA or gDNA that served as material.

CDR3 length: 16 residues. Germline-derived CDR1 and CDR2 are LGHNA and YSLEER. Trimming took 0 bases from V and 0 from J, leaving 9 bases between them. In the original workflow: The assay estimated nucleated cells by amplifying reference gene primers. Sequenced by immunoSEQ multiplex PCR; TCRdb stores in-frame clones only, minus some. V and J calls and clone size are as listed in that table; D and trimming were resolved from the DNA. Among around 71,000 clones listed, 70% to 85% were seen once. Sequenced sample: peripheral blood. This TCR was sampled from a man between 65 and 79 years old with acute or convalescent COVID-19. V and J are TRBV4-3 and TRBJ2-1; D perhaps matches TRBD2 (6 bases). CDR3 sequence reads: CASSQDGEVSYNEQFF. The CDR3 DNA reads TGCGCCAGCAGCCAAGACGGGGAGGTCTCCTACAATGAGCAGTTCTTC.